Shown below are 17 T cell receptor beta chains from a single sample sequenced in a study of blood T cells in healthy people across ages. For the second PCR, which ran for roughly 6 to 11 cycles, a sample-barcoded 5' primer and a J-beta primer mix were used. TCRdb re-called the 5' RACE reads with MiXCR, one entry per CDR3 protein. The sample lists some 1.7 million distinct CDR3 sequences; approximately 30% were seen once. Sequenced material: blood. The origin of the receptors is a woman in her 30s in good health.

The chain uses TRBV12-3 or TRBV12-4 and TRBJ2-1; either TRBD1 or TRBD2 may supply D (5 bases each). V was clipped by 5 bases and J by 4 bases, with 12 bases between them. The CDR3 has 14 amino acids. The CDR3 loop reads CASSLMGVYNEQFF. The DNA of the CDR3 is TGTGCCAGCAGTCTCATGGGGGTTTACAATGAGCAGTTCTTC.

CDR3 loop: CASSLGDRGARPQHF. For the CDR3, the DNA is TGTGCCAGCAGCTTGGGAGACAGGGGGGCTCGGCCCCAGCATTTT. The rearrangement uses TRBV5-6 and TRBJ1-5, with TRBD1 identical over 9 bases. The germline gives CDR1 SGHDT, CDR2 YYEEEE. The CDR3 is 15 amino acids. The V gene end was trimmed by 0 bases and the J gene end by 9 bases; junction bases not matched to a gene: 7.

Only a few counts were recorded for this clonotype. The V call is TRBV25-1, the J call TRBJ2-4; D may match TRBD1 or TRBD2 (5 bases each). CDR1 is MGHDK and CDR2 is SYGVNS in the germline V gene. The CDR3 runs to 13 residues. Trimming took off 8 bases at V and 13 bases at J, with 21 bases between the two ends. The CDR3 here is CASGDRAAGEQYF. The CDR3 coding sequence is TGTGCCAGCGGGGACCGGGCCGCCGGTGAGCAGTACTTC.

In its sample, this clonotype was seen many times. The rearrangement joins TRBV15 to TRBJ2-7; TRBD2 agrees at 9 bases. The CDR3 has 19 residues. With 0 bases clipped from V and 2 bases from J, the junction kept 14 bases outside the gene matches. The germline gives CDR1 LNHNV, CDR2 YYDKDF (reference sequence). In DNA form, the CDR3 reads TGTGCCACCAGCAGAGATACCACAGGGTCTAGCGGGGCAACCTACGAGCAGTACTTC. Protein: CATSRDTTGSSGATYEQYF.

The genes are TRBV7-9 and TRBJ2-5; D may be TRBD1 or TRBD2 (5 bases each). The germline gives CDR1 SEHNR, CDR2 FQNEAQ (reference sequence). Deletions cut 1 base from V and 4 bases from J, with 16 bases between. The CDR3 runs to 16 residues. The CDR3 reads CASSLGDEGQLETQYF. The CDR3 DNA reads TGTGCCAGCAGCTTAGGAGATGAGGGGCAGCTAGAGACCCAGTACTTC.

The V and J genes are TRBV2 and TRBJ2-7; D is possibly TRBD1 or TRBD2 (5 bases each). CDR1 and CDR2 from the germline V gene are SNHLY and FYNNEI. The CDR3 has 14 residues. Trimming stripped 3 bases from V and 2 bases from J, with 11 bases between. The CDR3 spells CASSEGVPPYEQYF. The CDR3 DNA sequence: TGTGCCAGCAGTGAGGGGGTGCCACCCTACGAGCAGTACTTC.

This clonotype was found a few times. The gene calls are TRBV5-6 and TRBJ2-1, with 13 positions matching TRBD2. CDR1 and CDR2 from the germline V gene are SGHDT and YYEEEE. With 6 bases clipped from V and 7 bases from J, the junction kept 16 bases outside the gene matches. The CDR3 extends over 18 amino acids. Here the CDR3 DNA reads TGTGCCAGCACCCACACTAGCGGGGGGGCCAGTTTCGTAAATGAGCAGTTCTTC. Protein sequence: CASTHTSGGASFVNEQFF. Full variable domain (missing parts from reference TRBV5-6 and TRBJ2-1): DAGVTQSPTHLIKTRGQQVTLRCSPKSGHDTVSWYQQALGQGPQFIFQYYEEEERQRGNFPDRFSGHQFPNYSSELNVNALLLGDSALYLCASTHTSGGASFVNEQFFGPGTRLTVL.

This clonotype was recorded a few times. This chain uses TRBV12-3 or TRBV12-4 with TRBJ2-7; D may match TRBD1 or TRBD2 (5 bases each). V lost 5 bases to trimming and J lost 4 bases, with 15 bases between them. The length of the CDR3 is 14 residues. CDR3 in DNA: TGTGCCAGCAGTCCCCGGGGCAGCCAATACGAGCAGTACTTC. Translation: CASSPRGSQYEQYF.

The J gene is TRBJ1-1, the V gene TRBV29-1, with 8 bases that match TRBD1. V lost 8 bases and J lost 2; bases outside the gene matches: 7. The V gene's germline CDR1 is SQVTM and CDR2 ANQGSEA. The CDR3 has 13 residues. In nucleotides, the CDR3 is TGCAGCATGGGGACAGGAGCTAACACTGAAGCTTTCTTT. Translated, it gives CSMGTGANTEAFF.

This clonotype was recorded at least ten times. The chain couples TRBV30 to TRBJ1-6; no reliable D call. The CDR3 loop spans 13 amino acids. Looked up from germline, CDR1 is GTSNPN and CDR2 is SVGIG (reference sequence). V gave up 1 base and J gave up 7 bases, with 8 bases separating them. This chain's CDR3 is CAWSGSGNSPLHF. For the CDR3, the DNA is TGTGCCTGGAGTGGCAGTGGAAATTCACCCCTCCACTTT.

This clonotype has only a few counts. This chain joins TRBV5-6 and TRBJ2-1; TRBD2 matches 14 bases. J lost 0 bases, V lost 4 bases, and 6 bases had no gene match. CDR3 length equals 18 residues. CDR1 SGHDT and CDR2 YYEEEE come from the germline V gene. DNA for the CDR3: TGTGCCAGCAGCCCGGGACTAGCGGGGGAAAACTCCTACAATGAGCAGTTCTTC. It codes for CASSPGLAGENSYNEQFF.

With regard to this clonotype: A much larger clone differs from this one at a single base, so this may be a read error. The chain combines TRBV29-1 with TRBJ2-3; weak D call: TRBD1 (5 bases). The length of the CDR3 is 12 residues. V dropped 8 bases and J dropped 2 bases, with 11 bases sitting between them. Germline lookup yields CDR1 SQVTM and CDR2 ANQGSEA. The DNA of the CDR3 is TGCAGCACTTACAGGTACACAGATACGCAGTATTTT. This codes for CSTYRYTDTQYF.

J is TRBJ2-2 and V is TRBV29-1; 7 bases are shared with TRBD1. The CDR3 totals 15 residues. Germline trimming cut 7 bases from V and 5 bases from J; bases unmatched to any gene: 13. Germline CDR1 SQVTM, CDR2 ANQGSEA. The CDR3 nucleotides are TGCAGCGGAAAACAGGGGAAAGGGATAACCGGGGAGCTGTTTTTT. Its protein product is CSGKQGKGITGELFF.

This clonotype turned up a few times. A junction boundary mismatches the germline segment, possibly from a read error. The chain employs TRBV12-3 or TRBV12-4 and TRBJ2-2; TRBD2 matches 7 bases. The CDR3 runs to 12 residues. The CDR3 region is CASSREAGGLFF. The CDR3 nucleotides are TGTGCCAGCAGCCGGGAGGCCGGGGGGCTGTTTTTT.

The chain joins TRBV5-1 to TRBJ2-1; 7 bases agree with TRBD2. The CDR3 has 16 amino acids. Germline CDR1 reads SGHRS; CDR2 reads YFSETQ. Germline trimming cut 0 bases from V and 2 bases from J; bases unmatched to any gene: 5. The CDR3 spells CASSLGTGGTYNEQFF. The CDR3 region has the DNA TGCGCCAGCAGCTTGGGAACGGGGGGTACCTACAATGAGCAGTTCTTC.

This clonotype appeared a single time. A much larger clone differs by one base, so this may be a read error. The V and J genes are TRBV28 and TRBJ2-3, with 8 bases identical to TRBD2. Looked up from germline, CDR1 is MDHEN and CDR2 is SYDVKM. This CDR3 contains 14 residues. The CDR3 here is CVSSARGGTDTQYF. CDR3 bases: TGTGTCAGCAGCGCGCGGGGGGGCACAGATACGCAGTATTTT.

There are many counts of this clonotype. The genes are TRBV6-6 and TRBJ2-5; the match to TRBD2 covers 8 bases. V shed 2 bases and J 5 bases; nucleotides not matched to a gene: 10. This CDR3 has 16 amino acids. Germline lookup yields CDR1 MNHNY and CDR2 SVGAGI (reference sequence). In DNA form, the CDR3 reads TGTGCCAGCAGTTACGAGCGGGGGCCTTCGGGGGAGACCCAGTACTTC. Protein: CASSYERGPSGETQYF.